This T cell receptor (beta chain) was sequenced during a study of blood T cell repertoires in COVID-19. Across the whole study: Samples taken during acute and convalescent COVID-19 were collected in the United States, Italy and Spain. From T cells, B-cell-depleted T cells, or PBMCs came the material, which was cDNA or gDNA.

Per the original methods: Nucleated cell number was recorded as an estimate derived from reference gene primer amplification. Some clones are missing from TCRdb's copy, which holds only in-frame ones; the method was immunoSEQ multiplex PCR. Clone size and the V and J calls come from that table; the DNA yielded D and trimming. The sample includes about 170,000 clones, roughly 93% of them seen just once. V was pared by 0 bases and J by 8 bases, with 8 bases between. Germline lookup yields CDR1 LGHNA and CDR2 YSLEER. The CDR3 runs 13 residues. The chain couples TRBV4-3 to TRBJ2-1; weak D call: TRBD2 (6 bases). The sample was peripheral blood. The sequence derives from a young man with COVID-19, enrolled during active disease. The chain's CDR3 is CASSQERRDEQFF. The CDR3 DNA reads TGCGCCAGCAGCCAAGAAAGGAGGGATGAGCAGTTCTTC.